This TCR beta chain was sequenced during a study of identical twins. Whole-study findings and limits: Shared out-of-frame alpha sequences (those common to twins) showed excess low generation probability. Carriage of fewer insertions was seen in abundant cord blood beta clonotypes, whereas memory repertoires showed none. The same donors were not followed; conclusions instead depended on cross-sectional statistical analysis.

Trimming left V 6 bases short and J 0 bases short, with 6 bases between. Per the germline V gene, CDR1 is MNHEY and CDR2 is SVGEGT. The CDR3 consists of 13 residues. TCRdb fed the 5' RACE reads into MiXCR, producing one record per CDR3 protein. This sample has approximately 690,000 distinct CDR3 sequences, with less than 7% found just once. Ten or more counts support this clonotype. Its matching antigen is unknown. V gene TRBV6-2 or TRBV6-3 combines with J gene TRBJ2-1; no reliable D call. Material: naive T cells sorted from blood. This TCR came from a man younger than 30 in good health. In DNA form, the CDR3 reads TGTGCCAGCAGCTATAGCTCCTACAATGAGCAGTTCTTC. Its protein product is CASSYSSYNEQFF.